The T cell receptor beta chain described here comes from a study of cytomegalovirus exposure and HLA in healthy donors. Worth noting for this clone: The antigen is undetermined.

Primers: 60 Vbeta forward and 13 Jbeta reverse. Method: immunoSEQ multiplex PCR; TCRdb's copy keeps in-frame clones and lacks some. The sample lists under 130,000 clones; less than 80% were seen once. General observations from the study: Under in vitro conditions, three CMV-associated chains were confirmed as specific for CMV antigens. TCR beta V segments were, for the most part, productive about 90% or about 30% of the time in an earlier analysis.

The V gene's germline CDR1 is SGHTA and CDR2 FQGNSA. Trimming took 3 bases from V and 5 from J; bases not matched to a gene: 8. The CDR3 has 15 residues. The J gene is TRBJ2-3, the V gene TRBV7-2; TRBD2 aligns across 7 bases. The TCR was taken from a woman in her 40s in good health and CMV-seronegative. Sequenced: PBMCs. CDR3 region: CASSFRTSFVDTQYF. The CDR3 region has the DNA TGTGCCAGCAGCTTCAGGACTAGTTTTGTAGATACGCAGTATTTT. The complete variable domain, with remaining parts taken from reference TRBV7-2 and TRBJ2-3, reads GAGVSQSPSNKVTEKGKDVELRCDPISGHTALYWYRQSLGQGLEFLIYFQGNSAPDKSGLPSDRFSAERTGGSVSTLTIQRTQQEDSAVYLCASSFRTSFVDTQYFGPGTRLTVL.